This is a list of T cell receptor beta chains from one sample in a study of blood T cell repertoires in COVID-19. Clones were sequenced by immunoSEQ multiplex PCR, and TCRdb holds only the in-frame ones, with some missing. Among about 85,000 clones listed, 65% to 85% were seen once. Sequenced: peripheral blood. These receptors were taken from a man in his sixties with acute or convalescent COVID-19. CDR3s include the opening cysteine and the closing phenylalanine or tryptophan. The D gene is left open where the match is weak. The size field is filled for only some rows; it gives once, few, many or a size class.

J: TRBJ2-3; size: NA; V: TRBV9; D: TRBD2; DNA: TGTGCCAGCAGCGTACAGGGAGGGATAGGAGATACGCAGTATTTT; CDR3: CASSVQGGIGDTQYF
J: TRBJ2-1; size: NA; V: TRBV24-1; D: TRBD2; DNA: TGTGCCACCAGTGATTTGGGGGGAGGGAATGAGCAGTTCTTC; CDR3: CATSDLGGGNEQFF
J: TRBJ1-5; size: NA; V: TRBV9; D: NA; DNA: TGTGCCAGCAGCGTAGGAGGACAGTTAAATCAGCCCCAGCATTTT; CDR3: CASSVGGQLNQPQHF
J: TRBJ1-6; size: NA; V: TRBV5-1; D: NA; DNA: TGCGCCAGCAGCTCCGGTCTCTCCTATAATTCACCCCTCCACTTT; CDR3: CASSSGLSYNSPLHF
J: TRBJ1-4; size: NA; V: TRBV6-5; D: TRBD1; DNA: TGTGCCAGCAGTCCCGGGACAGGGGGTGAAAAACTGTTTTTT; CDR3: CASSPGTGGEKLFF
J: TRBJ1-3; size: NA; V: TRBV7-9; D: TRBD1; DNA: TGTGCCAGCAGCCGGAGGGGACAGCGCTCTGGAAACACCATATATTTT; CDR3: CASSRRGQRSGNTIYF
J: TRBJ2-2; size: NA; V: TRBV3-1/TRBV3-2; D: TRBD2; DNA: TGTGCCAGCAGCCTCCGAGGGAGGGTGAACACCGGGGAGCTGTTTTTT; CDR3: CASSLRGRVNTGELFF
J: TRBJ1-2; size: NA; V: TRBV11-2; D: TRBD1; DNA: TGTGCCAGCAGCGCCGGGACAGGGGGCTACACCTTC; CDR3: CASSAGTGGYTF
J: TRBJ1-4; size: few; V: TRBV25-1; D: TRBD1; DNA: TGTGCCAGCAGTGAATATGAGGGGGCGCGGGAAAAACTGTTTTTT; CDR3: CASSEYEGAREKLFF
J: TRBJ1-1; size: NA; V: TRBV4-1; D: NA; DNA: TGCGCCAGCAGCCAAGATGGGACTGTTAACGCTGAAGCTTTCTTT; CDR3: CASSQDGTVNAEAFF
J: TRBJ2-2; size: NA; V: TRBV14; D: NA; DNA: TGTGCCAGCAGCCCCAGACAGAACACCGGGGAGCTGTTTTTT; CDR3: CASSPRQNTGELFF
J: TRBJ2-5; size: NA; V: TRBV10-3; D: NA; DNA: TGTGCCATCAGTGATCGAGGACTTTCCGGGGAGACCCAGTACTTC; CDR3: CAISDRGLSGETQYF
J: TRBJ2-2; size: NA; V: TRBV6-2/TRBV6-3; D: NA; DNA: TGTGCCAGCAGTTACAGGGGTTCCGGGGAGCTGTTTTTT; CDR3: CASSYRGSGELFF
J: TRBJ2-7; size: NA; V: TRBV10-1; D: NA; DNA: TGCGCCAGCAGTGAGTCCTCAGGGCTCCACGAGCAGTACTTC; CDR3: CASSESSGLHEQYF
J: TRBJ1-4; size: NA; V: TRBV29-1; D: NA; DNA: TGCAGCGTTGAAGACTCCCGAGGGAATGAAAAACTGTTTTTT; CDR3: CSVEDSRGNEKLFF
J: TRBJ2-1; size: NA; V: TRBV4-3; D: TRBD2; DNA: TGCGCCAGCAGCCAAACACGACTAGCGCCTTACAATGAGCAGTTCTTC; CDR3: CASSQTRLAPYNEQFF
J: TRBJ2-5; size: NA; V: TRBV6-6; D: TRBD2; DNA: TGTGCCAGCAGTAACGGACTAGAAGAGACCCAGTACTTC; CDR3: CASSNGLEETQYF
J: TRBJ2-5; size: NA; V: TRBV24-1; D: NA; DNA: TGTGCCACCAGTGATTATAGAGAGACCCAGTACTTC; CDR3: CATSDYRETQYF
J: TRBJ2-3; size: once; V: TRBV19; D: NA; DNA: TGTGCCAGTAGTCTTGGGCCCACTAGCACAGATACGCAGTATTTT; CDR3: CASSLGPTSTDTQYF
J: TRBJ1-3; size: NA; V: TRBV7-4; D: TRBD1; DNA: TGTGCCAGCAGCTTGGGACAGGGTCCGGCTGGAAACACCATATATTTT; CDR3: CASSLGQGPAGNTIYF
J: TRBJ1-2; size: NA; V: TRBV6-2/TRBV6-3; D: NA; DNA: TGTGCCAGCAGTTACTCGGACGGTCCGGGAGGCTACACCTTC; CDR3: CASSYSDGPGGYTF
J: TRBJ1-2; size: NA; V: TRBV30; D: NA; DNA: TGTGCCTGGAGTGGTCAGGCAATCTATGGCTACACCTTC; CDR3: CAWSGQAIYGYTF
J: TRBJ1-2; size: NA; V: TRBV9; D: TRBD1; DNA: TGTGCCAGCAGCCCAGGCGGGACAGGGGAAGGCTACACCTTC; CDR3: CASSPGGTGEGYTF
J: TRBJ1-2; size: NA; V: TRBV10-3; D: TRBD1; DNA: TGTGCCATCACTCCGGGACAGGGAGATGGCTACACCTTC; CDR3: CAITPGQGDGYTF
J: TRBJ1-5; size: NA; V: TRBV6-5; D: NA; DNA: TGTGCCAGCATCGACATGCAAAATCAGCCCCAGCATTTT; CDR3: CASIDMQNQPQHF
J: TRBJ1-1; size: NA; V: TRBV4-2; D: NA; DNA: TGTGCCAGCAGCCAAGATGTTAGGACAGCCAACACTGAAGCTTTCTTT; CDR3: CASSQDVRTANTEAFF
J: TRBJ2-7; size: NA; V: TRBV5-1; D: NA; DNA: TGCGCCAGCAGCCTGGGGGGTCGGCGGGCCTCCTACGAGCAGTACTTC; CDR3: CASSLGGRRASYEQYF
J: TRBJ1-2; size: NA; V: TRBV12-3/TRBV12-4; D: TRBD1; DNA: TGTGCCAGCAGCACAAACAGGGGGCTTGGCTACACCTTC; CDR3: CASSTNRGLGYTF
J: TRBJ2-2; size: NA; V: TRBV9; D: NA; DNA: TGTGCCAGCAGCGCTACGGGACTCTTCACCGGGGAGCTGTTTTTT; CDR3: CASSATGLFTGELFF
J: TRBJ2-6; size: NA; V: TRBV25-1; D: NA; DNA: TGTGCCAGCAGTACCCGACAGTTCTCTGGGGCCAACGTCCTGACTTTC; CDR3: CASSTRQFSGANVLTF
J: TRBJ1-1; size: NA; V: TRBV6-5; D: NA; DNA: TGTGCCACGACACGGCCAGAGGCGGGGATCGCTGAAGCTTTCTTT; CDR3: CATTRPEAGIAEAFF
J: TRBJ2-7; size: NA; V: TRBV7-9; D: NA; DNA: TGTGCCAGCAGCACCGGAGGTAACGGCGAGCAGTACTTC; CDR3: CASSTGGNGEQYF
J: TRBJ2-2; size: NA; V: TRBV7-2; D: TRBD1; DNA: TGTGCCAGCAGCGTACAGGGGGCGATAACCGGGGAGCTGTTTTTT; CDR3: CASSVQGAITGELFF
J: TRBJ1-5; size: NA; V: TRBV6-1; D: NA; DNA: TGTGCCAGCAGTGACAGGGCTCGTCAGCCCCAGCATTTT; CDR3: CASSDRARQPQHF
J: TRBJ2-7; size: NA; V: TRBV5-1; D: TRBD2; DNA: TGCGCCAGCAGCTTCGGGGGGAACTCCTACGAGCAGTACTTC; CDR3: CASSFGGNSYEQYF
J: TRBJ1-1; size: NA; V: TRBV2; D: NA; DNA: TGTGCCAGCAGTCCGCAGGTATACCCTGAAGCTTTCTTT; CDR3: CASSPQVYPEAFF
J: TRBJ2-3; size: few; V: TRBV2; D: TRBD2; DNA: TGTGCCAGCAGTGATTCGGGACTAGCGGGGGCCAGCACAGATACGCAGTATTTT; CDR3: CASSDSGLAGASTDTQYF
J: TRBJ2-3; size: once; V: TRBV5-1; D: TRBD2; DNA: TGCGCCAGCAGCACCGGACTAGCGGGGGTGTCGGGAACAGATACGCAGTATTTT; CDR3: CASSTGLAGVSGTDTQYF
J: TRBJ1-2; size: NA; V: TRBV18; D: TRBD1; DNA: TGTGCCAGCTCACCAGGGACAGGGGGGCACTATGGCTACACCTTC; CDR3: CASSPGTGGHYGYTF
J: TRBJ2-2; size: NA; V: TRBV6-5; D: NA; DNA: TGTGCCAGCAGTCCTCCGGGTCTCGGGGAGCTGTTTTTT; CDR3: CASSPPGLGELFF
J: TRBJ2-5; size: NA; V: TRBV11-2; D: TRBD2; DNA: TGTGCCAGCAGCTCCTGGACTAGCCGGGAGACCCAGTACTTC; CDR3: CASSSWTSRETQYF
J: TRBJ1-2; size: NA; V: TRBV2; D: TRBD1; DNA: TGTGCCAGCAGGACTAATACAGGGGCTCTTTCTAGTGGCTACACCTTC; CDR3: CASRTNTGALSSGYTF
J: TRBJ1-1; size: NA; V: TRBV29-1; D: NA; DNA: TGCAGCGTACTATTACAGGGAGATACTGAAGCTTTCTTT; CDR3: CSVLLQGDTEAFF
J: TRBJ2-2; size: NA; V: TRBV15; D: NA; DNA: TGTGCCACCATGAGGGATCACGGCACCGGGGAGCTGTTTTTT; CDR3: CATMRDHGTGELFF